A single sample is the source of the 14 T cell receptor beta chains below, sequenced in a study of blood T cell repertoires in COVID-19. The protocol was immunoSEQ multiplex PCR, while the TCRdb copy is restricted to in-frame clones and leaves out a portion. The repertoire holds some 44,000 clones, with roughly 92% as singletons. The sequenced sample consisted of peripheral blood. The receptors stem from a man aged 45-65 years with active COVID-19.

The chain employs TRBV4-1 and TRBJ1-1; weak D call: TRBD1 (6 bases). The CDR3 is made up of 15 amino acids. Germline CDR1 MGHRA, CDR2 YSYEKL. Trimming cost V 2 bases and J 7 bases, with 17 bases left between them. CDR3: CASSQTGRGAIEAFF. The CDR3 DNA sequence: TGCGCCAGCAGCCAAACGGGGCGGGGGGCTATTGAAGCTTTCTTT.

J is TRBJ2-5 and V is TRBV30; 9 positions agree with TRBD1. The CDR3 runs to 15 residues. V was clipped by 1 base and J by 5 bases; unmatched bases: 8. The germline V gene encodes CDR1 GTSNPN and CDR2 SVGIG (reference sequence). CDR3 loop: CAWSGKQGARETQYF. CDR3 coding DNA: TGTGCCTGGAGTGGGAAACAGGGGGCGCGGGAGACCCAGTACTTC.

This chain joins TRBV7-9 and TRBJ1-4, with D possibly matching TRBD1 (6 bases). The CDR3 is 13 amino acids. V was clipped by 10 bases and J by 2 bases, with 11 bases between them. The V gene's germline CDR1 is SEHNR and CDR2 FQNEAQ (reference sequence). Here the CDR3 DNA reads TGTGCCACCCGGGACACCACTAATGAAAAACTGTTTTTT. Translation: CATRDTTNEKLFF. Looking up the rest from reference TRBV7-9 and TRBJ1-4 gives the full variable domain: DTGVSQNPRHKITKRGQNVTFRCDPISEHNRLYWYRQTLGQGPEFLTYFQNEAQLEKSRLLSDRFSAERPKGSFSTLEIQRTEQGDSAMYLCATRDTTNEKLFFGSGTQLSVL.

By share of the sample, this clone is medium-sized (0.01 to 0.1%). The chain carries TRBV4-1 and TRBJ1-1, with a tentative D call TRBD1 (5 bases). The ends were cut back, 0 bases at V and 4 bases at J, with 12 bases in the middle. Germline loops: CDR1 MGHRA, CDR2 YSYEKL. CDR3 length: 15 amino acids. The CDR3 spells CASSQDRGGSTEAFF. The CDR3 DNA reads TGCGCCAGCAGCCAAGATCGGGGGGGAAGCACTGAAGCTTTCTTT.

This clone appeared once. The chain recombines TRBV9 with TRBJ1-2, with a tentative D call TRBD1 (5 bases). The V gene lost 2 bases and the J gene lost 5 bases, with 10 bases spanning the gap. The CDR3 has 13 amino acids. Germline V gives CDR1 SGDLS, CDR2 YYNGEE. As DNA, the CDR3 is TGTGCCAGCAGCGTCCGGCCAGGGTATGGCTACACCTTC. It codes for CASSVRPGYGYTF.

The J gene is TRBJ2-3, the V gene TRBV28, with a tentative D call TRBD2 (6 bases). Germline V gene data show CDR1 as MDHEN and CDR2 as SYDVKM. The CDR3 runs to 17 residues. Trimming took 3 bases from V and 3 from J, leaving 19 bases between them. As DNA, the CDR3 is TGTGCCAGCAGTTTTGGCACCCCGACTAGTGTGACAGATACGCAGTATTTT. Protein sequence: CASSFGTPTSVTDTQYF.

V gene TRBV3-1 (or the pseudogene TRBV3-2) combines with J gene TRBJ2-5; a weak D match, TRBD1 (5 bases). Trimming took 0 bases from V and 7 from J, leaving 9 bases between them. The CDR3 is 13 amino acids. The germline gives CDR1 LGHDT, CDR2 YNNKEL (reference sequence). Here the CDR3 reads CASSQDPRGTQYF. The CDR3 bases are TGTGCCAGCAGCCAAGACCCTAGGGGGACCCAGTACTTC.

The V call is TRBV28, the J call TRBJ1-2; weak D call: TRBD1 (6 bases). Trimming removed 10 bases at V and 2 bases at J, with 17 bases between. The CDR3 consists of 14 residues. The germline CDR1 and CDR2 sequences are MDHEN and SYDVKM. The DNA of the CDR3 is TGTGCCACCCAAACAGGGCATCCCAACTATGGCTACACCTTC. Protein sequence: CATQTGHPNYGYTF.

The rearrangement links TRBV7-9 to TRBJ2-3; D possibly corresponds to TRBD1 (6 bases). The CDR3 runs to 16 residues. CDR1 and CDR2 from the germline V gene are SEHNR and FQNEAQ (reference sequence). Deletions cut 5 bases from V and 3 bases from J, with 18 bases between. As DNA, the CDR3 is TGTGCCAGCAGCCTCGGACAGACATATGGAACAGATACGCAGTATTTT. Translating gives CASSLGQTYGTDTQYF.

The chain couples TRBV30 to TRBJ2-1, with a possible D match to TRBD2 (5 bases). V was trimmed by 0 bases and J by 4 bases, leaving 10 bases between them. This CDR3 comprises 14 residues. From germline, CDR1 is GTSNPN and CDR2 SVGIG (reference sequence). The DNA for the CDR3 is TGTGCCTGGAGTGTACTAGGGATTTACAATGAGCAGTTCTTC. Its protein is CAWSVLGIYNEQFF.

This clone was seen only a few times. This chain links TRBV19 with TRBJ1-6; no definite D call. This CDR3 contains 16 residues. V was trimmed by 3 bases and J by 7 bases, leaving 16 bases between them. Per germline, CDR1 LNHDA and CDR2 SQIVND (reference sequence). The DNA for the CDR3 is TGTGCCAGTAGTATTAGGCCAGGCTCGACGAATTCACCCCTCCACTTT. Translated: CASSIRPGSTNSPLHF.

The V gene is TRBV7-8, the J gene TRBJ2-7; maybe TRBD2 (5 bases). Trimming took off 6 bases at V and 2 bases at J, with 14 bases between the two ends. Germline V gene lookup returns CDR1 SGHVS and CDR2 FQNEAQ. The CDR3 has 14 amino acids. DNA of the CDR3: TGTGCCAGCAGAACTAGTCGAGCCCCCTACGAGCAGTACTTC. This translates into CASRTSRAPYEQYF.

For the CDR3, the DNA is TGTGCCAGCAGCCAAGGACAGGGCTATGGCTACACCTTC. The encoded protein is CASSQGQGYGYTF. This chain uses TRBV14 with TRBJ1-2; TRBD1 matches at 7 bases. With V trimmed by 1 base and J by 4 bases, 0 bases remained unmatched. The CDR3 loop spans 13 amino acids. Germline values: CDR1 SGHDN, CDR2 FVKESK.

This clone was seen only a few times. The chain is built from TRBV12-3 or TRBV12-4 and TRBJ2-5; D remains ambiguous. Trimming cost V 2 bases and J 4 bases, with 2 bases left between them. This CDR3 has 11 residues. The CDR3 DNA reads TGTGCCAGCAGTTTACGAGAGACCCAGTACTTC. This sequence encodes CASSLRETQYF.